This TCR beta chain derives from a study of blood T cell repertoires in COVID-19. Background on the study: Acute and convalescent COVID-19 samples came from the United States, Italy and Spain. Sources were T cells, B-cell-depleted T cells, or PBMCs; the material itself was cDNA or gDNA.

Source study methods: From reference gene primer amplification, estimates of nucleated cell counts were derived. Sequenced by immunoSEQ multiplex PCR; TCRdb stores in-frame clones only, minus some. V and J calls plus clone size are reproduced from that table; the DNA served to infer D and trimming. The profile shows roughly 130,000 clones, about 90% of them singletons. The CDR3 length is 15 residues. With 5 bases removed from V and 1 base from J, the gap between germline ends came to 10 bases. CDR1 is SGHRS and CDR2 is YFSETQ in the germline V gene. Material for sequencing was peripheral blood. The sequence came from a woman between 55 and 75 years old with acute or convalescent COVID-19. J is TRBJ2-6 and V is TRBV5-1, with D possibly TRBD2 on 5 matching bases. CDR3 sequence: CASRAAGSGANVLTF. The CDR3, as DNA: TGCGCCAGCAGGGCGGCGGGTTCTGGGGCCAACGTCCTGACTTTC.